This entry describes one T cell receptor beta chain. It lacks a known antigen. No much larger clonotype is one base removed from it; base qualities were not supplied. This specimen comes from a study of shared clonotypes between healthy human individuals (dated by TCRdb to the early 2020s). About the full investigation: The cohort comprised a couple of women and a few men aged 18 to 49 years. Leukapheresis yielded between about 0.94 and 9.5 billion PBMCs per donor. To increase sequencing depth and limit assay-specific biases, TCR repertoire library preparation and sequencing were carried out by different laboratories using diverse techniques. To estimate repertoire size and how much clonotype sharing occurs between individuals, the study deeply sequenced the blood TCR repertoires of 4 to 6 healthy adults.

TCR CDR3 regions were amplified from genomic DNA by multiplex PCR using the deep immunoSEQ assay. Extracted genomic DNA from each cell subset was spread evenly across all wells of several immunoSEQ 96-well plates, with each plate serving as a replicate. For unsorted PBMC, around 330 ng genomic DNA, equal to 25,000 to 35,000 T cell genomes, was loaded into each replicate PCR. Ten immunoSEQ deep assay plates were used to sequence the unsorted PBMC genomic DNA. The purified libraries were quantified using a Qubit 3.0 fluorometer, sized with a Bioanalyzer 2100, and then quantified again using the KAPA Library Quantification kit. Each immunoSEQ 96-well plate was sequenced on its own single-read 150-cycle Illumina NextSeq 550 flow cell. In the source study's methods: Because only junctional sequences without quality scores were contained in the immunoSEQ output, filtering matching that applied to full-length reads could not be performed. To assign V/J genes and CDR3, sequences were annotated against IMGT germline references using PyIR, a Python wrapper for IgBLAST v1.9. Reads were removed for weak V/J assignments (E-value above 1e-6), missing CDR3, stop codons, out-of-frame junctions, or ambiguous translated residues. V3J clonotypes were defined as sequences sharing the same inferred V gene, J gene, and CDR3 amino acid sequence. Percentage overlap between repertoires was computed as shared unique clonotypes divided by the size of the smaller repertoire. Richness of each repertoire was evaluated using RTK rarefaction, the Chao1 estimator, and Recon v2.1 estimates of unobserved clonotypes. TCRdb holds this immuneACCESS table with in-frame rearrangements only. Some clones are missing; in checked studies, unresolved V genes explain under half, and the rest has no known cause. D and trimming come from the DNA, and the V and J calls and clone size come from that table. The sample records 450,000 to 500,000 clones, approximately 82% of which are singletons. About 12% of the sample goes to the ten largest clones.

The investigation overall reported the following: Based on pairwise subsampling, the degree of clonotype sharing among donors was expected to be affected by sequencing depth. Sampling was restricted to blood, and TCR repertoires in tissue are likely to differ from TCR repertoires in blood. Because the study included a small number of donors, the genetic and exposure-history diversity represented was limited.

The donors were healthy, HIV-negative adults who had no recently reported acute infections or vaccinations. Every donor was a Caucasian adult residing in Nashville, Tennessee, USA. For unsorted samples, 75 million to 100 million PBMCs were counted and genomic DNA was extracted with the QIAamp DNA Blood Mini kit. Blood was collected by leukapheresis, and PBMCs were isolated by Ficoll-Histopaque density gradient centrifugation and then cryopreserved in liquid nitrogen vapor phase. Inclusive of the bounding cysteine and phenylalanine, the CDR3 is 12 residues long. This entry keeps only the CDR3 DNA: 36 bases, framed from base 1. Looking up the germline V gene yields CDR1 SGHVS and CDR2 FQNEAQ. V is pared back by 4 bases and J by 2 bases, with 6 bases lying between the germline termini.

The sequenced sample consisted of PBMCs. This clonotype originated in a woman in her thirties or forties in good health. Some clones in this sample may be carry-over from other donors' samples. This sequence uses TRBV7-8 and TRBJ2-7, with no reliable assignment of the D segment. CDR3 protein: CASSSPAYEQYF. In nucleotides, the sequence is TGTGCCAGCAGCTCACCCGCCTACGAGCAGTACTTC.